What follows are 5 T cell receptor beta chains derived from one specimen sequenced in a study of CXCR3-negative and CXCR3-positive naive CD8 T cells. Libraries of TRB cDNA were made by 5' RACE and carried UMIs. After re-calling the 5' RACE reads, TCRdb lists one entry per CDR3 protein, DNA absent. The table for this sample gives about 130,000 distinct CDR3 sequences. Study results and limitations: Naive cells with CXCR3 showed TRB CDR3s that were more hydrophobic than those in CXCR3-negative naive cells.

Their antigens are not known. The sequenced material came from naive CXCR3+ CD8+ T cells from blood. Subset given: CD45RO-CCR7+CD27+CD95- naive CD8+ T cells expressing CXCR3 (TNR3+). These receptors were obtained from a human donor in good health. Some clones in this sample may be carry-over from other donors' samples.

The chain uses TRBV6-5 and TRBJ2-7; lacking DNA, the TRBD1 call made by TCRdb goes unchecked. CDR1 and CDR2 from the germline V gene are MNHEY and SVGAGI. The CDR3 runs to 16 residues. CDR3 residues: CASSYSAGEMSYEQYF.

The chain uses TRBV12-3 or TRBV12-4 and TRBJ2-6. The CDR3 runs to 16 residues. The CDR3 reads CASSFGQLSGANVLTF.

This chain connects TRBV6-1 to TRBJ1-4; the TRBD1 assignment by TCRdb is unverifiable without DNA. Germline CDR1 and CDR2: MNHNS and SASEGT. The CDR3 is 17 residues long. CDR3 region: CASSEDPSTGRNEKLFF.

V gene TRBV18 combines with J gene TRBJ2-7; TCRdb selects TRBD1, and the lack of DNA leaves this call unchecked. This CDR3 spans 17 amino acids. Germline V lookup: CDR1 KGHSH, CDR2 LQKENI. This CDR3 reads CASSPVAYGTVNYEQYF.

The chain links TRBV12-3 or TRBV12-4 to TRBJ2-1; TCRdb returns TRBD2, unconfirmable since there is no DNA. The CDR3 consists of 14 residues. CDR3 region: CASSLGGNYNEQFF.